This T cell receptor beta chain is from a study of response to subunit inactivated influenza vaccine. Study-wide findings and caveats: The authors proposed limited new T cell recruitment per seasonal influenza vaccination.

V was shortened by 1 base and J by 2 bases, with 11 bases between the two germline ends. This CDR3 has 15 amino acids. The germline V gene encodes CDR1 SGDLS and CDR2 YYNGEE. This clonotype was counted at least ten times. Its antigen is not identified. Via MiXCR, TCRdb re-called the RT-PCR reads, giving one row per CDR3 protein. The data hold some 600,000 distinct CDR3 sequences, with around 13% observed a single time. This sequence originates from a middle-aged man who received an inactivated influenza vaccine. Source: PBMCs from blood, taken approximately 15 days before vaccination. The V call is TRBV9, the J call TRBJ2-3; perhaps TRBD1 as D (5 bases). CDR3 coding DNA: TGTGCCAGCAGCGTATTGTGGGGCCCCACAGATACGCAGTATTTT. This sequence encodes CASSVLWGPTDTQYF.